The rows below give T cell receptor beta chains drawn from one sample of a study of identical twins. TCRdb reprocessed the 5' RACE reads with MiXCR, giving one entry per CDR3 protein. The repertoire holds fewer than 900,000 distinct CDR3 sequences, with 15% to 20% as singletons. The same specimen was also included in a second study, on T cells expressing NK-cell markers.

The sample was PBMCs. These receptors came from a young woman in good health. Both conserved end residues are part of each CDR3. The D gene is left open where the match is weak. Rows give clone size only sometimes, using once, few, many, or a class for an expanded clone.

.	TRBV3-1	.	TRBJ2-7	CASTSGMSSYEQYF	TGTGCCAGCACCTCAGGAATGAGCTCCTACGAGCAGTACTTC
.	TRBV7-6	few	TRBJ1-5	CASSLERESPQHF	TGTGCCAGCAGCTTAGAGCGTGAATCGCCCCAGCATTTT
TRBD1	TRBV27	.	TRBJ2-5	CASSAHRGVYQETQYF	TGTGCCAGCAGTGCCCACAGGGGAGTCTACCAAGAGACCCAGTACTTC
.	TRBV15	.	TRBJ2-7	CATSRDQGEDSWQYF	TGTGCCACCAGCAGAGATCAGGGGGAGGACTCCTGGCAGTACTTC
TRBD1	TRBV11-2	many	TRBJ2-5	CASSFQGTGGRYWAETQYF	TGTGCCAGCAGCTTCCAAGGGACAGGCGGACGCTATTGGGCAGAGACCCAGTACTTC
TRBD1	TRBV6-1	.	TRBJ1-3	CASRVQGTGNTIYF	TGTGCCAGCAGAGTACAGGGGACTGGAAACACCATATATTTT
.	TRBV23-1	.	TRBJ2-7	CASSQLQVGDEQYF	TGCGCCAGCAGTCAATTGCAAGTCGGGGACGAGCAGTACTTC
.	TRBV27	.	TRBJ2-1	CASSSRRHEQFF	TGTGCCAGCAGTTCTAGGAGGCATGAGCAGTTCTTC
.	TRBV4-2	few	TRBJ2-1	CASSQNLRNEQFF	TGTGCCAGCAGCCAAAATTTACGAAATGAGCAGTTCTTC
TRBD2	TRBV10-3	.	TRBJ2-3	CAIRAGVGTDTQYF	TGTGCCATCAGGGCGGGAGTAGGTACAGATACGCAGTATTTT
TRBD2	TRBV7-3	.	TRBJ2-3	CASSLKDGRGSSDTQYF	TGTGCCAGCAGCTTAAAGGATGGGCGGGGGAGCTCGGATACGCAGTATTTT
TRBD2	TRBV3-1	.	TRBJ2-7	CASSYQLAGTSSYEQYF	TGTGCCAGCAGCTACCAGCTAGCGGGGACATCTTCCTACGAGCAGTACTTC
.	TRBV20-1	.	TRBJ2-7	CSANRGAEYEQYF	TGCAGTGCTAACCGGGGGGCAGAGTACGAGCAGTACTTC
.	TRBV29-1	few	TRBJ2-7	CSVGRGKSYEQYF	TGCAGCGTTGGACGTGGTAAATCCTACGAGCAGTACTTC
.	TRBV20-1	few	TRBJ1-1	CSARGAGPNTEAFF	TGCAGTGCTAGAGGAGCGGGGCCGAACACTGAAGCTTTCTTT
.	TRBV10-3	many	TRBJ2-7	CAISTTAEQYF	TGTGCCATCAGTACAACGGCCGAGCAGTACTTC
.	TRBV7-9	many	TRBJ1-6	CASSLEGNSPLHF	TGTGCCAGCAGCTTAGAAGGGAATTCACCCCTCCACTTT
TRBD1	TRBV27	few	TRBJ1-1	CASSLKSQGADTEAFF	TGTGCCAGCAGTTTGAAATCACAGGGGGCGGACACTGAAGCTTTCTTT
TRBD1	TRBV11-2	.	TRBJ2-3	CASSRDRESTQYF	TGTGCCAGCAGCCGCGACAGGGAATCTACGCAGTATTTT
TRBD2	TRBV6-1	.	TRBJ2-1	CASRETSGTYNEQFF	TGTGCCAGCAGAGAGACTAGCGGGACCTACAATGAGCAGTTCTTC
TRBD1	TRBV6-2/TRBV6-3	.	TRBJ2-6	CASSNPGTVTGANVLTF	TGTGCCAGCAGTAATCCCGGGACAGTAACTGGGGCCAACGTCCTGACTTTC
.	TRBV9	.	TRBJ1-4	CASSGTAGTEKLFF	TGTGCCAGCAGCGGGACAGCCGGTACTGAAAAACTGTTTTTT
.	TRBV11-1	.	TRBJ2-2	CASSPLRGMVANTGELFF	TGTGCCAGCAGCCCCCTCAGAGGGATGGTGGCGAACACCGGGGAGCTGTTTTTT
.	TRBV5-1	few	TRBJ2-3	CASSLGLAKSTDTQYF	TGCGCCAGCAGCTTGGGGCTAGCGAAGAGCACAGATACGCAGTATTTT
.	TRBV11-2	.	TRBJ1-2	CASSFHTPVNYGYTF	TGTGCCAGCAGCTTTCACACCCCCGTAAACTATGGCTACACCTTC
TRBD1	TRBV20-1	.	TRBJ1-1	CSAAQGWTEAFF	TGCAGTGCTGCACAGGGGTGGACTGAAGCTTTCTTT
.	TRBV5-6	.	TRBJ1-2	CAMGRGNYGYTF	TGTGCCATGGGCCGGGGGAACTATGGCTACACCTTC
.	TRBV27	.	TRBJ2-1	CASSLSRGSGYNEQFF	TGTGCCAGCAGTTTATCAAGGGGGAGTGGCTACAATGAGCAGTTCTTC
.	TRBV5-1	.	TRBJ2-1	CASSAVPGGGDYNEQFF	TGCGCCAGCAGCGCGGTTCCAGGGGGAGGGGACTACAATGAGCAGTTCTTC
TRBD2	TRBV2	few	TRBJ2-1	CASTAGLAGGSDDEQFF	TGTGCCAGCACCGCCGGACTAGCGGGAGGGAGCGACGATGAGCAGTTCTTC
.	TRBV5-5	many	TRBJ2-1	CASSVGPQFF	TGTGCCAGCAGCGTGGGACCGCAGTTCTTC
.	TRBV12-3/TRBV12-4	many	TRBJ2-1	CASSLLNNEQFF	TGTGCCAGCAGTTTACTGAACAATGAGCAGTTCTTC
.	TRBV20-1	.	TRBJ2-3	CSARDGAPEQYF	TGCAGTGCTAGAGATGGAGCGCCAGAGCAGTATTTT
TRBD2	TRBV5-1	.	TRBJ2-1	CASSLARGSGRAPIF	TGCGCCAGCAGCTTGGCCCGCGGGAGCGGGAGGGCCCCGATCTTC
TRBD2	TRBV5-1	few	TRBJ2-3	CASSLVRSGISSTDTQYF	TGCGCCAGCAGCTTGGTCAGAAGCGGGATATCTAGCACAGATACGCAGTATTTT
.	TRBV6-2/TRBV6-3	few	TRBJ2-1	CASSWVGLPNEQFF	TGTGCCAGCAGTTGGGTTGGACTCCCAAATGAGCAGTTCTTC
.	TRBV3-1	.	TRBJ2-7	CASSTPSGDPYEQYF	TGTGCCAGCAGCACGCCCTCAGGGGACCCTTACGAGCAGTACTTC
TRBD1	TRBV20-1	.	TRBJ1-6	CSATTGTGLSPLHF	TGCAGTGCCACTACCGGGACAGGGCTTTCACCCCTCCACTTT